A single sample is the source of the 20 T cell receptor beta chains below, sequenced in a study of control samples from healthy donors and cancer patients. The data were produced by immunoSEQ multiplex PCR, yet TCRdb's version contains in-frame clones alone and is incomplete. The profile shows 25,000 to 35,000 clones, 91% of them singletons. Sequencing was performed on PBMCs. These receptors originate from a man between 45 and 60 years old with lung cancer.

This clone has a single count. CDR3 nucleotide sequence: TGTGCCAGCAGCCAAGATGCGGGGGGCTCTGGAAACACCATATATTTT. This sequence encodes CASSQDAGGSGNTIYF. This chain links TRBV3-1 (or the pseudogene TRBV3-2) with TRBJ1-3, with D possibly matching TRBD1 (5 bases). Trimming shortened V by 0 bases and J by 0 bases, and 9 bases separated the two germline ends. The CDR3 sequence is 16 residues long. Germline CDR1 reads LGHDT; CDR2 reads YNNKEL (reference sequence).

V gene TRBV4-1 combines with J gene TRBJ1-1, with D unclear. The CDR3 covers 14 residues. The V gene lost 1 base and the J gene lost 3 bases, with 9 bases spanning the gap. CDR1 and CDR2 from the germline V gene are MGHRA and YSYEKL. CDR3 bases: TGCGCCAGCAGCCAAGTTCTATTTTACACTGAAGCTTTCTTT. Its protein is CASSQVLFYTEAFF.

CDR3 region: CASSGPDNQPQHF. For the CDR3, the DNA is TGTGCCAGCAGTGGGCCGGACAATCAGCCCCAGCATTTT. The chain couples TRBV2 to TRBJ1-5; unclear D gene. V lost 4 bases, J lost 3 bases, and 7 bases lay in between. Germline lookup yields CDR1 SNHLY and CDR2 FYNNEI. The CDR3 is 13 residues long. Full variable domain (outside the CDR3, taken from reference TRBV2 and TRBJ1-5): EPEVTQTPSHQVTQMGQEVILRCVPISNHLYFYWYRQILGQKVEFLVSFYNNEISEKSEIFDDQFSVERPDGSNFTLKIRSTKLEDSAMYFCASSGPDNQPQHFGDGTRLSIL.

The J gene is TRBJ2-2, the V gene TRBV7-9; D not certain. Germline CDR1 is SEHNR and CDR2 is FQNEAQ (reference sequence). This CDR3 comprises 15 residues. Trimming removed 0 bases from V and 1 base from J, with 6 bases in between. The CDR3 region is CASSLAVGNTGELFF. The CDR3 DNA follows: TGTGCCAGCAGCTTAGCGGTCGGGAACACCGGGGAGCTGTTTTTT.

This chain uses TRBV5-1 with TRBJ2-5, with D possibly being TRBD1 or TRBD2 (5 bases each). Germline V gene data show CDR1 as SGHRS and CDR2 as YFSETQ. V lost 3 bases to trimming and J lost 2 bases, with 11 bases between them. CDR3 length: 14 amino acids. The CDR3 DNA reads as TGCGCCAGCAGCTGGGTGGGGGAACAAGAGACCCAGTACTTC. Amino acid sequence: CASSWVGEQETQYF. Drawing the rest from reference TRBV5-1 and TRBJ2-5, the complete variable domain is KAGVTQTPRYLIKTRGQQVTLSCSPISGHRSVSWYQQTPGQGLQFLFEYFSETQRNKGNFPGRFSGRQFSNSRSEMNVSTLELGDSALYLCASSWVGEQETQYFGPGTRLLVL.

The V call is TRBV6-2 or TRBV6-3, the J call TRBJ2-5; perhaps TRBD2 as D (6 bases). V gave up 3 bases and J gave up 1 base, with 18 bases separating them. Germline values: CDR1 MNHEY, CDR2 SVGEGT. The CDR3 totals 17 residues. This CDR3 is CASSYSRGALFQETQYF. CDR3 nucleotides: TGTGCCAGCAGTTATTCCCGCGGGGCGCTGTTCCAAGAGACCCAGTACTTC.

The V call is TRBV30, the J call TRBJ1-6; maybe TRBD1 (5 bases). The CDR3 is 13 amino acids. Germline V CDR1 and CDR2: GTSNPN, SVGIG (reference sequence). V gave up 4 bases and J gave up 7 bases, with 11 bases separating them. CDR3 loop: CAWMHRPNSPLHF. In DNA, the CDR3 is TGTGCCTGGATGCACAGGCCGAATTCACCCCTCCACTTT.

The rearrangement links TRBV12-3 or TRBV12-4 to TRBJ2-5; D gene unclear. Trimming took 3 bases from V and 4 from J, leaving 6 bases between them. This CDR3 comprises 12 residues. CDR3 DNA: TGTGCCAGCAGTTTCCGGGTAGAGACCCAGTACTTC. The encoded protein is CASSFRVETQYF.

The chain recombines TRBV28 with TRBJ2-6; tentatively, D is TRBD1 (6 bases). The V end was cut by 9 bases, the J end by 3 bases, with 18 bases between. Germline V gene sequence: CDR1 MDHEN, CDR2 SYDVKM. CDR3 size: 16 residues. CDR3 sequence (DNA): TGTGCCAGTTCCACAGGGTCGCCTCTTGGGGCCAACGTCCTGACTTTC. Its translation is CASSTGSPLGANVLTF.

This clone was picked up one time. The CDR3 here is CASRLSNPYQETQYF. In nucleotides, the CDR3 is TGTGCCAGCCGACTATCTAATCCGTACCAAGAGACCCAGTACTTC. The chain carries TRBV6-5 and TRBJ2-5; possible D gene TRBD2, 5 bases. This CDR3 region has 15 residues. The ends were cut back, 8 bases at V and 0 bases at J, with 16 bases in the middle. From germline, CDR1 is MNHEY and CDR2 SVGAGI.

The chain couples TRBV6-2 or TRBV6-3 to TRBJ1-6; D gene uncertain. The CDR3 sequence is 14 residues long. Between the trimmed V and J ends, which lost 6 bases and 9 bases, there was a span of 15 bases. In germline, CDR1 is MNHEY, CDR2 SVGEGT. In DNA, the CDR3 is TGTGCCAGCAGCCCCCAGAGGGATTTTTCACCCCTCCACTTT. It specifies CASSPQRDFSPLHF.

This clone was counted between two and nine times. The rearrangement uses TRBV7-2 and TRBJ1-5; 7 bases map to TRBD1. CDR3 length: 15 residues. J was trimmed by 0 bases and V by 4 bases; bases with no gene match: 3. Germline V CDR1 and CDR2: SGHTA, FQGNSA. CDR3 sequence reads: CASSSRQGSNQPQHF. CDR3 DNA sequence: TGTGCCAGCAGCTCCCGACAGGGTAGCAATCAGCCCCAGCATTTT.

The chain couples TRBV21-1 to TRBJ1-1. TRBV21-1 is annotated as a pseudogene. The CDR3 sequence is 16 residues long. CDR3 in DNA: TGTGCCAGCAGCCTCTTATCTACCCGGTGGGTTACTGAAGCTTTCTTT. Translated: CASSLLSTRWVTEAFF.

J is TRBJ1-2 and V is TRBV19; D is possibly TRBD1 (5 bases). V was trimmed by 5 bases and J by 11 bases, leaving 21 bases between them. The germline CDR1 and CDR2 sequences are LNHDA and SQIVND (reference sequence). The CDR3 loop spans 14 amino acids. The CDR3 loop is CASSPPGRLVAYTF. The CDR3 DNA follows: TGTGCCAGTAGTCCCCCGGGACGCCTGGTGGCATACACCTTC. Supplemented by reference TRBV19 and TRBJ1-2, the full variable domain reads DGGITQSPKYLFRKEGQNVTLSCEQNLNHDAMYWYRQDPGQGLRLIYYSQIVNDFQKGDIAEGYSVSREKKESFPLTVTSAQKNPTAFYLCASSPPGRLVAYTFGSGTRLTVV.

As DNA, the CDR3 is TGTGCCAGCAGTGGGGGAACAGGAGGTGAAGCTTTCTTT. This translates into CASSGGTGGEAFF. V usage is TRBV12-3 or TRBV12-4 and J usage is TRBJ1-1; tentatively, D is TRBD1 (5 bases). Trimming left V 5 bases short and J 7 bases short, with 14 bases between. This CDR3 is 13 amino acids long.

Notes on this clone: An end of the junction differs from the germline gene, which may be a read error. The chain is built from TRBV7-7 and TRBJ2-3; possible D gene TRBD1, 5 bases. Per the germline V gene, CDR1 is SSHAT and CDR2 is FNYEAQ (reference sequence). The CDR3 contains 15 residues. The CDR3 loop is CASSLLRDPADTQYF. As DNA, the CDR3 is TGTGCTAGCAGCTTACTCAGGGATCCGGCGGATACGCAGTATTTT.

The CDR3 DNA reads as TGTGCCAGCAGCGCGGACCCAGTCGGTAATCAGCCCCAGCATTTT. Protein: CASSADPVGNQPQHF. V usage is TRBV5-4 and J usage is TRBJ1-5, with D unclear. Trimming cost V 4 bases and J 4 bases, with 15 bases left between them. The germline V gene has CDR1 SGHNT and CDR2 YYREEE (reference sequence). The CDR3 is made up of 15 amino acids.

In this sample, this clone turned up once. The genes are TRBV5-1 and TRBJ2-1; a possible D gene is TRBD1 (5 bases). Germline loops: CDR1 SGHRS, CDR2 YFSETQ. Trimming cost V 0 bases and J 8 bases, with 12 bases left between them. CDR3 size: 14 residues. CDR3 bases: TGCGCCAGCAGCTTGGTCGTAGGGGTCGATGAGCAGTTCTTC. Translation: CASSLVVGVDEQFF.

The V and J genes are TRBV4-1 and TRBJ2-1, with D unclear. V was shortened by 4 bases and J by 4 bases, with 20 bases between the two germline ends. The CDR3 is 17 residues long. Germline-derived CDR1 and CDR2 are MGHRA and YSYEKL. The CDR3 loop reads CASSRLGLVLSYNEQFF. CDR3 nucleotide sequence: TGCGCCAGCAGCCGATTGGGGTTGGTCTTAAGTTACAATGAGCAGTTCTTC.

The chain recombines TRBV9 with TRBJ1-6; no definite D call. Germline lookup yields CDR1 SGDLS and CDR2 YYNGEE. This CDR3 spans 14 amino acids. V gave up 3 bases and J gave up 7 bases, with 11 bases separating them. CDR3 in amino acids: CASSAWGGNSPLHF. Written as DNA, the CDR3 is TGTGCCAGCAGCGCATGGGGTGGGAATTCACCCCTCCACTTT.